These 20 T cell receptor beta chains were sequenced from one sample in a study of T-cell memory formation after mild COVID-19. TCRdb fed the 5' RACE reads into MiXCR, producing one record per CDR3 protein. Of 250,000 to 300,000 distinct CDR3 sequences listed, around 8% were seen once; the top ten hold about 22%. Specimen: PBMCs or a T cell subset sorted from them (not recorded which). Source of these receptors: a man aged 18 to 35 who had mild COVID-19 (a few samples of this study predate the infection). Cell type and time point are not known.

The table lists this clonotype with a few counts. In nucleotides, the CDR3 is TGCAGTGCTAGGGCGGCAGGTTTTGACTATGGCTACACCTTC. Translation: CSARAAGFDYGYTF. The chain carries TRBV20-1 and TRBJ1-2; D unclear. Deletions cut 3 bases from V and 3 bases from J, with 14 bases between. The germline gives CDR1 DFQATT, CDR2 SNEGSKA (reference sequence). This CDR3 region has 14 residues.

The sample holds a few counts of this clonotype. CDR3 sequence reads: CATSGTGVNQPQHF. The CDR3 nucleotides are TGTGCCACCAGCGGGACAGGCGTCAATCAGCCCCAGCATTTT. The V call is TRBV10-3, the J call TRBJ1-5, with 8 positions matching TRBD1. V shed 10 bases and J 3 bases; nucleotides not matched to a gene: 8. The CDR3 loop spans 14 amino acids. The germline V gene has CDR1 ENHRY and CDR2 SYGVKD.

The chain recombines TRBV10-3 with TRBJ1-2; no reliable D call. Germline values: CDR1 ENHRY, CDR2 SYGVKD. V lost 3 bases to trimming and J lost 1 base, with 9 bases between them. The CDR3 totals 14 residues. The CDR3 nucleotides are TGTGCCATCAGTGACAGGACCCTTAACTATGGCTACACCTTC. Amino acids: CAISDRTLNYGYTF.

The genes are TRBV7-9 and TRBJ2-7; 8 nucleotides align to TRBD1. The germline V gene has CDR1 SEHNR and CDR2 FQNEAQ (reference sequence). The CDR3 consists of 13 residues. The V gene end was trimmed by 3 bases and the J gene end by 6 bases; junction bases not matched to a gene: 4. The CDR3 region has the DNA TGTGCCAGCAGCTTCACAGGGGGTGGCGAGCAGTACTTC. Translating it yields CASSFTGGGEQYF. Full variable domain (remainder filled in from reference TRBV7-9 and TRBJ2-7): DTGVSQNPRHKITKRGQNVTFRCDPISEHNRLYWYRQTLGQGPEFLTYFQNEAQLEKSRLLSDRFSAERPKGSFSTLEIQRTEQGDSAMYLCASSFTGGGEQYFGPGTRLTVT.

J is TRBJ1-2 and V is TRBV9, with 8 bases matching TRBD1. The CDR3 extends over 18 amino acids. V trimming: 0 bases; J trimming: 5 bases; junction bases outside the gene matches: 15. Looked up from germline, CDR1 is SGDLS and CDR2 is YYNGEE. The CDR3 DNA is TGTGCCAGCAGCGTAGCTTTTGGCCCCGGGACAGGTCCTTATGGCTACACCTTC. This encodes CASSVAFGPGTGPYGYTF.

This clonotype was seen a few times. The V gene is TRBV11-2, the J gene TRBJ1-2; TRBD1 matches at 7 bases. The CDR3 covers 14 residues. Trimming cost V 4 bases and J 8 bases; bases outside gene matches: 10. Germline V gene data show CDR1 as SGHAT and CDR2 as FQNNGV. The CDR3 DNA is TGTGCCAGCAGCTCGCTAACGGACAGGCCAGGCTACACCTTC. Amino acid sequence: CASSSLTDRPGYTF.

This clonotype was recorded a few times. This rearrangement joins TRBV6-5 to TRBJ1-2, with D uncertain. Trimming left V 6 bases short and J 8 bases short, with 16 bases between. There are 13 residues in the CDR3. The germline gives CDR1 MNHEY, CDR2 SVGAGI. For the CDR3, the DNA is TGTGCCAGCAGGGCCTTTCAGGCTGGAGGCTACACCTTC. Translating it yields CASRAFQAGGYTF.

The chain couples TRBV6-1 to TRBJ1-4; 10 bases are shared with TRBD1. Trimming took 8 bases from V and 10 from J; bases not matched to a gene: 4. The CDR3 is 12 residues long. Germline-derived CDR1 and CDR2 are MNHNS and SASEGT. For the CDR3, the DNA is TGTGCCAGCGGGGGACAGGGGAGAAAACTGTTTTTT. This translates into CASGGQGRKLFF.

This clonotype occurred many times. The chain is built from TRBV6-5 and TRBJ1-1; D is perhaps TRBD1 (5 bases). The germline V gene encodes CDR1 MNHEY and CDR2 SVGAGI. V was clipped by 0 bases and J by 6 bases, with 8 bases between them. The CDR3 totals 13 residues. The CDR3 coding sequence is TGTGCCAGCAGTTACTCCAGGGTGGCTGAAGCTTTCTTT. It is translated as CASSYSRVAEAFF.

This chain joins TRBV6-5 and TRBJ2-5; 7 nucleotides match TRBD2. With 2 bases clipped from V and 5 bases from J, the junction kept 2 bases outside the gene matches. Per germline, CDR1 MNHEY and CDR2 SVGAGI. The length of the CDR3 is 13 residues. CDR3 nucleotides: TGTGCCAGCAGTTACGACGGGGGGGAGACCCAGTACTTC. Translating it yields CASSYDGGETQYF.

This chain links TRBV5-5 with TRBJ1-2; D remains unclear. The ends were cut back, 1 base at V and 1 base at J, with 14 bases in the middle. Germline V gives CDR1 SGHKS, CDR2 YYEKEE (reference sequence). This CDR3 contains 16 residues. The CDR3 region is CASSLSEPLGNYGYTF. CDR3 in DNA: TGTGCCAGCAGCTTGTCCGAGCCGCTGGGTAACTATGGCTACACCTTC.

The chain has TRBV7-9 and TRBJ2-5; the D is unclear. V lost 4 bases, J lost 4 bases, and 7 bases lay in between. Germline CDR1 reads SEHNR; CDR2 reads FQNEAQ (reference sequence). The CDR3 is 12 amino acids. The CDR3 loop reads CASSSGSETQYF. As DNA, the CDR3 is TGTGCCAGCAGCTCTGGATCAGAGACCCAGTACTTC.

This clonotype was seen more than once but under ten times. The chain combines TRBV6-2 or TRBV6-3 with TRBJ2-1, with unresolved D. Germline CDR1 is MNHEY and CDR2 is SVGEGT. The CDR3 is 12 amino acids. V shed 7 bases and J shed 1 base, with 5 bases lying between them. Here the CDR3 DNA reads TGTGCCAGCATGTCTTCCTACAATGAGCAGTTCTTC. It yields the protein CASMSSYNEQFF.

V is TRBV5-1 and J is TRBJ2-3; D could derive from TRBD1 or TRBD2 (6 bases each). CDR1 and CDR2 from the germline V gene are SGHRS and YFSETQ. The CDR3 consists of 16 residues. V lost 2 bases and J 0 bases, leaving 13 bases between the germline ends. CDR3 nucleotides: TGCGCCAGCAGCTTAATTGAGGGGGGAAGCACAGATACGCAGTATTTT. This gives the protein CASSLIEGGSTDTQYF.

This clonotype was observed at least ten times. The chain combines TRBV6-1 with TRBJ2-5; the match to TRBD1 covers 10 bases. Germline-derived CDR1 and CDR2 are MNHNS and SASEGT. The J segment lost 5 bases and the V segment lost 0 bases, leaving 3 bases of the junction unmatched. The CDR3 contains 15 residues. DNA for the CDR3: TGTGCCAGCAGTGAAGCGACAGGGGGCGCGGAGACCCAGTACTTC. Translation gives CASSEATGGAETQYF.

The chain joins TRBV7-9 to TRBJ1-5, with D possibly TRBD1 on 5 matching bases. This CDR3 has 14 residues. Trimming took off 0 bases at V and 11 bases at J, with 14 bases between the two ends. Per germline, CDR1 SEHNR and CDR2 FQNEAQ (reference sequence). The chain's CDR3 is CASSLAPGPGSQHF. The DNA for the CDR3 is TGTGCCAGCAGCTTAGCCCCAGGGCCGGGGTCCCAGCATTTT.

This clonotype was observed a few times. This chain connects TRBV12-3 or TRBV12-4 to TRBJ2-2; D remains unclear. V lost 5 bases to trimming and J lost 0 bases, with 10 bases between them. The CDR3 sequence is 15 residues long. CDR3 residues: CASSPGTSNTGELFF. CDR3 DNA sequence: TGTGCCAGCAGTCCCGGTACATCGAACACCGGGGAGCTGTTTTTT.

The J gene is TRBJ2-3, the V gene TRBV7-9, with TRBD2 matching over 14 bases. CDR3 length: 17 amino acids. Germline-derived CDR1 and CDR2 are SEHNR and FQNEAQ (reference sequence). V lost 5 bases and J lost 4; bases outside the gene matches: 8. In DNA, the CDR3 is TGTGCCAGCAGCCTCCGACTAGCGGGGGGGCCTGCAGATACGCAGTATTTT. This sequence encodes CASSLRLAGGPADTQYF.

The chain recombines TRBV20-1 with TRBJ2-3; 9 positions agree with TRBD1. Germline trimming cut 0 bases from V and 3 bases from J; bases unmatched to any gene: 4. The CDR3 spans 15 residues. Looked up from germline, CDR1 is DFQATT and CDR2 is SNEGSKA (reference sequence). The CDR3 protein is CSARDGTGTTDTQYF. In nucleotides, the CDR3 is TGCAGTGCTAGAGATGGGACAGGGACGACAGATACGCAGTATTTT.

This clonotype was counted only a few times. The chain is built from TRBV12-3 or TRBV12-4 and TRBJ1-5; no clear D gene. This CDR3 region has 12 residues. With 0 bases removed from V and 5 bases from J, the gap between germline ends came to 2 bases. CDR3 nucleotide sequence: TGTGCCAGCAGTTTAGCGGATCAGCCCCAGCATTTT. This codes for CASSLADQPQHF.